The present TCR beta chain was sequenced within a study of blood T cell repertoires in COVID-19. Study summary: Whether acute or convalescent, the COVID-19 samples came from the United States, Italy and Spain. T cells, B-cell-depleted T cells, or PBMCs provided the cDNA or gDNA that served as material.

As handled by the study authors: Amplified reference gene primers provided the basis for estimating nucleated cell counts. The table came from immunoSEQ multiplex PCR; TCRdb's copy has only in-frame clones and leaves some out. For V, J and clone size, that table is used; D and trimming come from the DNA. The sample records approximately 390,000 clones, around nine tenths being singletons. The junction had 1 base not matched to a gene; V was cut back by 1 base and J by 1 base. The length of the CDR3 is 17 residues. The germline gives CDR1 LGHNA, CDR2 YSLEER. Categorization into cohorts depended on clinical history that participants reported.

The specimen was PBMCs or T cells enriched from blood (not recorded which). This TCR was recovered from a woman in her forties or fifties who had recovered from COVID-19. The V call is TRBV4-3, the J call TRBJ2-5; 15 nucleotides agree with TRBD2. CDR3 protein: CASSQGTSGGAQETQYF. CDR3 bases: TGCGCCAGCAGCCAAGGGACTAGCGGGGGGGCCCAAGAGACCCAGTACTTC.